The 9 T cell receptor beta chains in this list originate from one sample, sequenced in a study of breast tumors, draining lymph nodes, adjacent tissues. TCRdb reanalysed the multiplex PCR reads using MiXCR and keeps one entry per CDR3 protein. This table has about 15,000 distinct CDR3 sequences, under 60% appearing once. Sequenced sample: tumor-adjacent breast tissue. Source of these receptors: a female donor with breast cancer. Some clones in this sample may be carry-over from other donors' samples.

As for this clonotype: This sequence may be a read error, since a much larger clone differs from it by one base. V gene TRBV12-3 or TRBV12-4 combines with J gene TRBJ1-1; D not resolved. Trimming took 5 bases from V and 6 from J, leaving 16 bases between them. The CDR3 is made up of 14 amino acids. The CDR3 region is CASSLGMGYAEAFF. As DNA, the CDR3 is TGTGCCAGCAGTCTCGGGATGGGGTACGCTGAAGCTTTCTTT.

The CDR3 sequence: CASSHETGAGYTF. The CDR3 DNA reads TGTGCCAGCAGCCACGAGACTGGAGCTGGCTACACCTTC. The chain is built from TRBV11-2 and TRBJ1-2; D remains ambiguous. The CDR3 is made up of 13 amino acids. Trimming removed 5 bases from V and 7 bases from J, with 14 bases in between. The germline V gene has CDR1 SGHAT and CDR2 FQNNGV.

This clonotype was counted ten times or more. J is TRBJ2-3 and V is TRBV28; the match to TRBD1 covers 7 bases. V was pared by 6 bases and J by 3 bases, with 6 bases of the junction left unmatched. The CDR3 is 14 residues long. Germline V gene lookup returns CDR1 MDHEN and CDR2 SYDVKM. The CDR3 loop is CASRKTGLTDTQYF. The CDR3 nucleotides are TGTGCCAGCAGGAAGACAGGGTTGACAGATACGCAGTATTTT.

DNA of the CDR3: TGTGCCAGCAGCCTGACTAGCGGGAGGCCAGATACGCAGTATTTT. This codes for CASSLTSGRPDTQYF. The chain links TRBV7-2 to TRBJ2-3; 13 bases align to TRBD2. Germline CDR1 reads SGHTA; CDR2 reads FQGNSA. This CDR3 contains 15 residues. Trimming cost V 5 bases and J 4 bases; bases outside gene matches: 3.

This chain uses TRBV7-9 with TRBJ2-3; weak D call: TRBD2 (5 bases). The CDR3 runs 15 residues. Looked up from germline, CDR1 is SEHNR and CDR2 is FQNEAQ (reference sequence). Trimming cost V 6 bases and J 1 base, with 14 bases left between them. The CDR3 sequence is CASSQLVPRTDTQYF. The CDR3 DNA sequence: TGTGCCAGCAGTCAACTAGTCCCCCGCACAGATACGCAGTATTTT. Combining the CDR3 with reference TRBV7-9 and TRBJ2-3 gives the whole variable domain DTGVSQNPRHKITKRGQNVTFRCDPISEHNRLYWYRQTLGQGPEFLTYFQNEAQLEKSRLLSDRFSAERPKGSFSTLEIQRTEQGDSAMYLCASSQLVPRTDTQYFGPGTRLTVL.

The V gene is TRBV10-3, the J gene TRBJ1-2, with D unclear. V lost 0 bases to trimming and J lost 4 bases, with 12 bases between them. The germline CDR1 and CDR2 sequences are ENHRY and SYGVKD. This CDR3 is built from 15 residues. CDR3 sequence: CAISESVGNGYGYTF. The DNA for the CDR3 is TGTGCCATCAGTGAGTCGGTGGGGAATGGCTATGGCTACACCTTC.

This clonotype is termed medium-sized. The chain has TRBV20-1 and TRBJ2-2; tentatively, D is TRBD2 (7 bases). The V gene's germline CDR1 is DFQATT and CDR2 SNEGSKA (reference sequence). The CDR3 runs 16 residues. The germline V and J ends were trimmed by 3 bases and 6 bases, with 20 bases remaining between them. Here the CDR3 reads CSASQGGGAGAGELFF. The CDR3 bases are TGCAGTGCTAGCCAGGGAGGGGGGGCCGGGGCCGGGGAGCTGTTTTTT.

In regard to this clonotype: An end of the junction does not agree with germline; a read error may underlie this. CDR3 bases: TGCAGTGCTCCCGGGACAAGGGCTGGAACCACCATATATTTT. Protein sequence: CSAPGTRAGTTIYF. This chain connects TRBV20-1 to TRBJ1-3; a possible D gene is TRBD1 (6 bases). CDR3 length equals 14 residues. CDR1 and CDR2 from the germline V gene are DFQATT and SNEGSKA (reference sequence).

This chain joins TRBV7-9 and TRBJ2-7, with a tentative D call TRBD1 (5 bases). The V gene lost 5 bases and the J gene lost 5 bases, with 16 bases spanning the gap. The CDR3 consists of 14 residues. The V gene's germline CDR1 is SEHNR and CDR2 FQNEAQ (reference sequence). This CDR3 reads CASSQGRSADEQYF. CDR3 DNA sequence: TGTGCCAGCAGCCAGGGCCGCTCAGCCGACGAGCAGTACTTC.